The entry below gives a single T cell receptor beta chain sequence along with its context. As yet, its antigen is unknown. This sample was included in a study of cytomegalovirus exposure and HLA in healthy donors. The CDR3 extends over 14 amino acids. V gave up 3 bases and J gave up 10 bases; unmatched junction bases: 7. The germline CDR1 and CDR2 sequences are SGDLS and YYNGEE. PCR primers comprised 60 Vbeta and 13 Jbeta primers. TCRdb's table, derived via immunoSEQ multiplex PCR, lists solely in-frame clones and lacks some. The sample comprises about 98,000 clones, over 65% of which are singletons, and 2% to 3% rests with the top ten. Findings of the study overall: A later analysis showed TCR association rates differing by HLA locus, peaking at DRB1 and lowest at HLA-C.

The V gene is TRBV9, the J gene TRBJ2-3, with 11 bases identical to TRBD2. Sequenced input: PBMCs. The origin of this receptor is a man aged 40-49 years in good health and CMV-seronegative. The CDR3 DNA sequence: TGTGCCAGCAGCGGGGGGACTAGCGGTGGGGCGCAGTATTTT. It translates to CASSGGTSGGAQYF.